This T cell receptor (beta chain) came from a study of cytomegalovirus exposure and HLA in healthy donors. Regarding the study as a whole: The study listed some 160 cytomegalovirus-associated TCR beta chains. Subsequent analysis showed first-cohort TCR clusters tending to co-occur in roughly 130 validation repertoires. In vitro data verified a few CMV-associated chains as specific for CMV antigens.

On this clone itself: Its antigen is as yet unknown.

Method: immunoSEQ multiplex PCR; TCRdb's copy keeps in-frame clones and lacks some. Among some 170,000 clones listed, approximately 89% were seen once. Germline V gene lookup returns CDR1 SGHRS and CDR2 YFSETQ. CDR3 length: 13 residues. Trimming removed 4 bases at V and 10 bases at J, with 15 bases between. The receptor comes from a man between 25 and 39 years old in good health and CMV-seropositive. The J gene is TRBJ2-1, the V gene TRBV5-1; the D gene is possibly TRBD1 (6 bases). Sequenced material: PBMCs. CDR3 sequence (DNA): TGCGCCAGCAGCCTGGGACCTACAGGGGAGCAGTTCTTC. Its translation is CASSLGPTGEQFF. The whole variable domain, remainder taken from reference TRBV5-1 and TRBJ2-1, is KAGVTQTPRYLIKTRGQQVTLSCSPISGHRSVSWYQQTPGQGLQFLFEYFSETQRNKGNFPGRFSGRQFSNSRSEMNVSTLELGDSALYLCASSLGPTGEQFFGPGTRLTVL.